This T cell receptor (beta chain) was retrieved from a study of shared clonotypes between healthy human individuals. Study-wide context: Donor composition was a couple of women and a few men, aged 18 to 49.

The CDR3 has 19 residues. V dropped 2 bases and J dropped 5; count of bases not matched to a gene: 19. Germline assignment: CDR1 MRHNA and CDR2 SNTAGT. The assay was immunoSEQ multiplex PCR, and TCRdb's table has in-frame clones only and misses some. The sample holds about 2 million clones, roughly 96% seen once. Sequenced: naive CD4+ T cells sorted from blood. Stated subset: CD45RA+ positively selected. The gene calls are TRBV6-4 and TRBJ1-1; 8 nucleotides agree with TRBD1. This clonotype was obtained from a man younger than 35 in good health. The CDR3 bases are TGTGCCAGCAGTGACCCCATAAAGCAGACAGGGGAAAAGGTGACTGAAGCTTTCTTT. Its protein product is CASSDPIKQTGEKVTEAFF.